This T cell receptor (beta chain) derives from a study of patients and donors after allogeneic stem cell transplantation. This clonotype was picked up a small number of times. TCRdb itself ran the RT-PCR reads through MiXCR, one entry per CDR3 protein. The sample has about 960,000 distinct CDR3 sequences, roughly 18% seen once. The receptor comes from a human donor who was either an allogeneic HSCT recipient or a stem cell or donor lymphocyte infusion donor (not recorded which). It is not recorded whose cells these are; they may come from a transplant donor. The sample was blood, either unsorted or a sorted T cell fraction (not recorded which).

CDR3 residues: CASSSTGTQLEQFF. As DNA, the CDR3 is TGTGCCAGCAGCTCGACCGGGACTCAGCTAGAGCAGTTCTTC. This chain links TRBV5-6 with TRBJ2-1; possible D gene TRBD2, 6 bases. CDR1 is SGHDT, CDR2 YYEEEE, per germline. V was pared by 3 bases and J by 10 bases, with 17 bases between. This CDR3 contains 14 residues. Together with reference TRBV5-6 and TRBJ2-1, the CDR3 gives the full variable domain: DAGVTQSPTHLIKTRGQQVTLRCSPKSGHDTVSWYQQALGQGPQFIFQYYEEEERQRGNFPDRFSGHQFPNYSSELNVNALLLGDSALYLCASSSTGTQLEQFFGPGTRLTVL.